This section outlines one TCR beta chain sequence together with its context. Its antigen is currently not known. No much larger clonotype is one base removed from it; base qualities were not supplied. This entry is derived from a study of T cell changes during pregnancy in multiple sclerosis (dated by TCRdb to between 2018 and 2020). About the investigation overall: In women with multiple sclerosis, the researchers looked at how the T cell repertoire shifted as pregnancy progressed.

V loses 0 bases of germline sequence and J loses 10 bases, and the interval between the two ends is 10 bases. The cysteine opens and the phenylalanine closes a CDR3 of 12 amino acids. Just the 36-base CDR3 DNA is kept, in frame starting at base 1. The germline V gene (reference sequence) sets CDR1 to SGHNT and CDR2 to YYREEE. The protocol used for the library was the immunoSEQ multiplex PCR assay. TCRdb carries this immuneACCESS record with in-frame sequences only. Its versions omit some clonotypes, under half of them owing to an unresolved V gene in the studies checked, with the rest unexplained. This sample comprises roughly 40,000 clones, 75% to 95% of them detected only once. Over 6.5% of the sample goes to the ten largest clones.

The clonotype originates from a female donor with multiple sclerosis, enrolled in a pregnancy study. The sequencing used CD8+ T cells from peripheral blood mononuclear cells, collected before pregnancy. Recombination connected TRBV5-4 to TRBJ1-1, with the D segment identity uncertain. The nucleotide sequence reads as follows: TGTGCCAGCAGCTTGGCCGGGAAGGGAGCTTTCTTT. It translates to CASSLAGKGAFF.